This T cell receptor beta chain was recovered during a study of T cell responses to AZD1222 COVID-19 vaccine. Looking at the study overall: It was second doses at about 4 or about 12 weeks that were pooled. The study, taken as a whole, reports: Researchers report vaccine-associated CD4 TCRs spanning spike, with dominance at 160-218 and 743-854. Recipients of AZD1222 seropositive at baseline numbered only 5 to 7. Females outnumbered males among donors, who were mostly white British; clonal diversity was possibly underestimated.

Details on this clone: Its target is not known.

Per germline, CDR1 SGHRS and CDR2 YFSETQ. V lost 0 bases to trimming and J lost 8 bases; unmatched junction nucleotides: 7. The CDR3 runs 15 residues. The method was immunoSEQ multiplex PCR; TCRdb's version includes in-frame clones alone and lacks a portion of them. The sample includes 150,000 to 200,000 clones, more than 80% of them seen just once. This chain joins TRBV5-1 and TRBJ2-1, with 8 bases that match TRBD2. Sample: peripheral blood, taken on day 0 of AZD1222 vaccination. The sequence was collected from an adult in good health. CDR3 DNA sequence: TGCGCCAGCAGCTTGGATGGGACTAGTTTCGATGAGCAGTTCTTC. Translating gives CASSLDGTSFDEQFF.